This T cell receptor beta chain was captured in a study of blood T cells in healthy people across ages. CDR1 is SGHVS and CDR2 is FNYEAQ in the germline V gene. The CDR3 covers 17 residues. V was clipped by 1 base and J by 14 bases; unmatched bases: 17. Study-wide findings and caveats: Donor CMV infection status was unknown, possibly confounding age-related changes in expanded clonotypes. Whereas aged donors had fewer naive CD4+ cells, long-lived donors had more of them and higher diversity.

A second PCR of roughly 7 to 11 cycles used a sample-barcoded 5' primer and a J-beta primer mix. MiXCR, applied by TCRdb to the 5' RACE reads, yields one record per CDR3 protein. This table has 780,000 or so distinct CDR3 sequences, about 55% appearing once. In terms of origin and age, donors were healthy Caucasian individuals from Russia aged roughly 6 to 95. Extraction of total RNA produced a minimum of 5 micrograms from each sample. Note on this clonotype: Its specificity is unknown.

The sequenced material came from blood. V is TRBV7-6 and J is TRBJ2-3; 11 bases align to TRBD2. This TCR was sampled from an elderly man in good health. The CDR3: CASSLGAVGLAERYAYF. Here the CDR3 DNA reads TGTGCCAGCAGCTTAGGGGCCGTGGGACTAGCGGAAAGATACGCGTATTTT.